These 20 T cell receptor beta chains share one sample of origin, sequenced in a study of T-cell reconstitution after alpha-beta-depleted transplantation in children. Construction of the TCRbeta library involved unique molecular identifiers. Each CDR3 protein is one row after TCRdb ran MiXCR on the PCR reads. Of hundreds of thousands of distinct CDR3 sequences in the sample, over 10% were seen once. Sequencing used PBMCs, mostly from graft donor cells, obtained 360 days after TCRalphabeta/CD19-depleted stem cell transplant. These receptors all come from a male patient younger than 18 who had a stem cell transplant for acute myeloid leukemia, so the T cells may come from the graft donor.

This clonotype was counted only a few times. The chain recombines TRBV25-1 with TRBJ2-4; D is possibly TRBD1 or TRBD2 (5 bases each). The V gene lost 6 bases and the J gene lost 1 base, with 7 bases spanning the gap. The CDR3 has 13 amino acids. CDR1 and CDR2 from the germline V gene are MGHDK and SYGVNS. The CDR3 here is CASRGTAKNIQYF. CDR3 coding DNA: TGTGCCAGCAGAGGGACGGCCAAAAACATTCAGTACTTC.

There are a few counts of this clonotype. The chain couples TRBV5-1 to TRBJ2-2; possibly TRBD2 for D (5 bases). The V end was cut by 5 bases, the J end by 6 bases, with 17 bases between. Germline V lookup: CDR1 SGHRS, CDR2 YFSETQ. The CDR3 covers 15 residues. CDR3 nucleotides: TGCGCCAGCAGTTCCTTAGGACTTACCGCCGGGGAGCTGTTTTTT. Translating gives CASSSLGLTAGELFF.

The CDR3 bases are TGCAGTGCTTCAATACTAGCGGGACCTAACAATGAGCAGTTCTTC. This codes for CSASILAGPNNEQFF. The V call is TRBV20-1, the J call TRBJ2-1; 10 bases align to TRBD2. Germline V gene sequence: CDR1 DFQATT, CDR2 SNEGSKA (reference sequence). The J segment lost 5 bases and the V segment lost 5 bases, leaving 9 bases of the junction unmatched. The CDR3 totals 15 residues.

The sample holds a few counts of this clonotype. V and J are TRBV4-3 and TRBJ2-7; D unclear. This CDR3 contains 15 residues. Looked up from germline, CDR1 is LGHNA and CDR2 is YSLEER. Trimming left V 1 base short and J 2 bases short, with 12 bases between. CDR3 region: CASSQGFGGTYEQYF. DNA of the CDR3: TGCGCCAGCAGCCAAGGGTTTGGCGGTACCTACGAGCAGTACTTC.

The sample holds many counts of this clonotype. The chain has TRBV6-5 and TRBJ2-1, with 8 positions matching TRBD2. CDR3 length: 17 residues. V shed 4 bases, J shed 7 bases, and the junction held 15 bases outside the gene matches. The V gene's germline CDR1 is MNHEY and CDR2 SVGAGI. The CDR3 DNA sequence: TGTGCCAGCAGTTCTCCGGGAGGGAGAGGAAGGGGAAATGAGCAGTTCTTC. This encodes CASSSPGGRGRGNEQFF.

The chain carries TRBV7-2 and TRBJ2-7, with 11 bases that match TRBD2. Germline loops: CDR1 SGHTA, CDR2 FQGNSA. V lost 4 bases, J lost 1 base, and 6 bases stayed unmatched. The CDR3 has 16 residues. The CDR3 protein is CASSSRTSGRSYEQYF. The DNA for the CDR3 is TGTGCCAGCAGCTCTAGGACTAGCGGGCGTTCCTACGAGCAGTACTTC. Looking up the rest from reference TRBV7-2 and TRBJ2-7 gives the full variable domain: GAGVSQSPSNKVTEKGKDVELRCDPISGHTALYWYRQSLGQGLEFLIYFQGNSAPDKSGLPSDRFSAERTGGSVSTLTIQRTQQEDSAVYLCASSSRTSGRSYEQYFGPGTRLTVT.

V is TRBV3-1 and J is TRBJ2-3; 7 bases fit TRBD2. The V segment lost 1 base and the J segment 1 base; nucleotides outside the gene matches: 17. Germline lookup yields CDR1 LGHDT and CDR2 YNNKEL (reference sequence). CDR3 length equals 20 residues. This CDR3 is CASSQAVKPPLAIRTDTQYF. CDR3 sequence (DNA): TGTGCCAGCAGCCAAGCTGTTAAGCCTCCACTAGCGATCCGCACAGATACGCAGTATTTT.

CDR3 bases: TGCAGTGCCAAAAAAGGACTAGCGGGAGTCTTTTACCAAGAGACCCAGTACTTC. Amino acids: CSAKKGLAGVFYQETQYF. This chain uses TRBV20-1 with TRBJ2-5, with TRBD2 matching over 13 bases. Germline lookup yields CDR1 DFQATT and CDR2 SNEGSKA (reference sequence). This CDR3 region has 18 residues. The ends lost 6 bases at V and 0 bases at J; junction bases unmatched: 13.

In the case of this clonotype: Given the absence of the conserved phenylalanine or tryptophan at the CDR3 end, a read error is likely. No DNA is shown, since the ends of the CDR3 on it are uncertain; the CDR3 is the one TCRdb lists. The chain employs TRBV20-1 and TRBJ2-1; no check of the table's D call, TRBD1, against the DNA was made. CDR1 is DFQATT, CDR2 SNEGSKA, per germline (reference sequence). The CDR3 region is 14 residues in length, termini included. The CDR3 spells CSARDRLAGPLPLV.

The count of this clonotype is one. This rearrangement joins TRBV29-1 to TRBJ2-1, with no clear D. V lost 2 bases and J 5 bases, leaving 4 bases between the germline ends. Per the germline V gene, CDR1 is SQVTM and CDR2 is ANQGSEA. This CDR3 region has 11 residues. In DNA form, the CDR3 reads TGCAGCGTTGAACTTAACAATGAGCAGTTCTTC. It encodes CSVELNNEQFF.

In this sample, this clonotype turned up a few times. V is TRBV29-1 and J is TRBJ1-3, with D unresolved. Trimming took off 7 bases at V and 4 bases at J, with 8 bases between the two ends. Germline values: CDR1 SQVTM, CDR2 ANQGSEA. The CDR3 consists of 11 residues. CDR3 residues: CSALSGNTIYF. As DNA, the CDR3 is TGCAGCGCCCTTTCAGGAAACACCATATATTTT.

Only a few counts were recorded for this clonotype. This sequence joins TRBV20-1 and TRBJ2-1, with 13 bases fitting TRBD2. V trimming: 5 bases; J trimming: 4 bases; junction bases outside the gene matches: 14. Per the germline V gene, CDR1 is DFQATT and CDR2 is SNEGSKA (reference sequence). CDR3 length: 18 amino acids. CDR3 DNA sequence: TGCAGTGCTTGCCCCGGGACTAGCGGGACGCTTTTTTACAATGAGCAGTTCTTC. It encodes CSACPGTSGTLFYNEQFF.

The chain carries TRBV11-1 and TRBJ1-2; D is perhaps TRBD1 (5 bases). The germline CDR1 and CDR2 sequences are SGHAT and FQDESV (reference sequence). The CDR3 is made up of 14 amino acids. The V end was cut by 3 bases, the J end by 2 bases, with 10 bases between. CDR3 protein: CASSLATDNYGYTF. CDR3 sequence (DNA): TGTGCCAGCAGCTTGGCGACAGACAACTATGGCTACACCTTC.

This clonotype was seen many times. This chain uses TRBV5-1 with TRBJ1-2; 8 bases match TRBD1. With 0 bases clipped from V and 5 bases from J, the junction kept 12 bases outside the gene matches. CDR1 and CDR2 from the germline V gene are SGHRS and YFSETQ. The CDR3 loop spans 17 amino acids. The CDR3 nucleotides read TGCGCCAGCAGCTTGGCCGGGACAGGTGCCAATCAGTATGGCTACACCTTC. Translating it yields CASSLAGTGANQYGYTF.

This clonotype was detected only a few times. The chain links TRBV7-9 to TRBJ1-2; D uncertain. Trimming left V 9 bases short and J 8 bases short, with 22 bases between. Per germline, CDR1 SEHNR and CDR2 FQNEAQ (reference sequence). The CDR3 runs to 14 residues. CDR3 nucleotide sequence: TGTGCCAGTGACCAAGGCAATTTTGAGGAGGGCTACACCTTC. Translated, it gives CASDQGNFEEGYTF. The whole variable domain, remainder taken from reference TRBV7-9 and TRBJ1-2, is DTGVSQNPRHKITKRGQNVTFRCDPISEHNRLYWYRQTLGQGPEFLTYFQNEAQLEKSRLLSDRFSAERPKGSFSTLEIQRTEQGDSAMYLCASDQGNFEEGYTFGSGTRLTVV.

CDR3 in DNA: TGTGCCAGCAGTCCGAAGGAGGCTGTCGTTTCGCCCGCGCCCCAGCATTTT. Residues: CASSPKEAVVSPAPQHF. The chain recombines TRBV6-1 with TRBJ1-5; no definite D call. Trimming removed 5 bases from V and 9 bases from J, with 26 bases in between. The CDR3 is 17 residues long. Germline V gene data show CDR1 as MNHNS and CDR2 as SASEGT.

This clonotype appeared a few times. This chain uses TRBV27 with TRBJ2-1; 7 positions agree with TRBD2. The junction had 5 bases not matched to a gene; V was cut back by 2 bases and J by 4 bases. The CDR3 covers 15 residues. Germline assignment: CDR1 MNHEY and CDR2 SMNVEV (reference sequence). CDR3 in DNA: TGTGCCAGCAGTTTAGTCCTAGCGGAGTACAATGAGCAGTTCTTC. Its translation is CASSLVLAEYNEQFF.

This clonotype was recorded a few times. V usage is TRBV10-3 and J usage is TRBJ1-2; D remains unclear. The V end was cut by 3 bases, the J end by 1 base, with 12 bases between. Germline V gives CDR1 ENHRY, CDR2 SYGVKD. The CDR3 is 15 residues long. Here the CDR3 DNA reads TGTGCCATCAGTGATTTGCCAGGCGATAACTATGGCTACACCTTC. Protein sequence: CAISDLPGDNYGYTF.

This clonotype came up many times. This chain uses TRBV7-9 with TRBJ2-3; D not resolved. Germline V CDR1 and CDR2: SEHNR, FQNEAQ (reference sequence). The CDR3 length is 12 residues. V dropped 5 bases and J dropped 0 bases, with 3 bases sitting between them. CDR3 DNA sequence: TGTGCCAGCAGCAAGAGCACAGATACGCAGTATTTT. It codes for CASSKSTDTQYF. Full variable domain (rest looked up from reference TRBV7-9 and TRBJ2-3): DTGVSQNPRHKITKRGQNVTFRCDPISEHNRLYWYRQTLGQGPEFLTYFQNEAQLEKSRLLSDRFSAERPKGSFSTLEIQRTEQGDSAMYLCASSKSTDTQYFGPGTRLTVL.

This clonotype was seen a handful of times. The CDR3 nucleotides are TGCGCCAGCAGCCAAGTGGCTAGCGGGAAGAACTACGAGCAGTACTTC. Its protein is CASSQVASGKNYEQYF. The chain joins TRBV4-3 to TRBJ2-7; 9 positions match TRBD2. The CDR3 runs to 16 residues. The ends lost 1 base at V and 3 bases at J; junction bases unmatched: 7. CDR1 is LGHNA and CDR2 is YSLEER in the germline V gene.